This TCR beta chain was documented in a study of metastatic and nonmetastatic thyroid tumors. The wider study: Blood and tumor or nodule tissue repertoires from malignant and benign thyroid patients were compared.

Thyroid surgery had not been preceded by any treatment in any patient. General observations from the study: TCR beta diversity was reportedly significantly higher in malignant thyroid tumors than benign nodules, in blood and tumor.

Original processing notes: The authors used CDR3 differences across clinicopathological groups to build a distant-metastasis classifier for papillary thyroid cancer. Using MiXCR, TCRdb re-called clones from the PCR reads. These V and J calls derive from TCRdb rather than the authors' analysis. The table records roughly 20,000 clones, roughly 38% of them present only once. Notes on this clone: The antigen is unknown.

The material sequenced was tumor tissue. The receptor's source is a female donor with papillary thyroid cancer or a benign thyroid nodule (not recorded which). Some clones in this sample may be carry-over from other donors' samples.

CDR3: CASSEFGQETQYF. The CDR3 region has the DNA TGCGCCAGCAGTGAGTTCGGACAAGAGACCCAGTACTTC. The chain combines TRBV10-2 with TRBJ2-5; no reliable D call. The CDR3 length is 13 residues. V shed 1 base and J shed 2 bases, with 5 bases lying between them. Germline CDR1 is WSHSY and CDR2 is SAAADI.